Below, 31 T cell receptor beta chains from the same sample are listed, as sequenced in a study of blood T cell repertoires in COVID-19. Produced via immunoSEQ multiplex PCR; TCRdb's table is partial and in-frame only. The profile covers under 300,000 clones, with about nine tenths appearing a single time and 1% to 1.5% taken by the ten largest. Sequenced material: PBMCs or T cells enriched from blood (not recorded which). These TCRs come from a human donor in a cohort exposed to, infected with or recovered from COVID-19 (not recorded which). The donor label of this sample is uncertain.

This sequence joins TRBV30 and TRBJ1-5; TRBD1 aligns across 11 bases. The length of the CDR3 is 15 residues. With V trimmed by 2 bases and J by 4 bases, 4 bases remained unmatched. Germline-derived CDR1 and CDR2 are GTSNPN and SVGIG (reference sequence). The DNA for the CDR3 is TGTGCCTGGAGTCCTTGGGACAGGGGGAATCAGCCCCAGCATTTT. Protein sequence: CAWSPWDRGNQPQHF.

This clone appeared a single time. The chain has TRBV7-2 and TRBJ2-5; 7 bases agree with TRBD2. CDR3 length: 15 amino acids. J lost 3 bases, V lost 3 bases, and 7 bases had no gene match. Germline CDR1 SGHTA, CDR2 FQGNSA. For the CDR3, the DNA is TGTGCCAGCAGCTTGGTTCTCCTAGCGGAAGAGACCCAGTACTTC. It is translated as CASSLVLLAEETQYF.

The rearrangement links TRBV2 to TRBJ2-3; 13 bases fit TRBD2. Germline lookup yields CDR1 SNHLY and CDR2 FYNNEI. Germline trimming cut 6 bases from V and 6 bases from J; bases unmatched to any gene: 12. CDR3 length: 17 amino acids. This CDR3 is CASSATSGGVSGDTQYF. As DNA, the CDR3 is TGTGCCAGCAGCGCCACTAGCGGGGGGGTCTCGGGCGATACGCAGTATTTT.

Worth noting for this clone: The junction does not match germline at one end; this may be a read error. V and J are TRBV15 and TRBJ2-2; the D gene is possibly TRBD1 (7 bases). CDR1 is LNHNV, CDR2 YYDKDF, per germline (reference sequence). The CDR3 is 15 amino acids. Here the CDR3 reads CATSRDRQGGRGAVF. The CDR3 DNA follows: TGTGCCACCAGCAGAGATCGACAGGGAGGCCGGGGAGCTGTTTTT.

The rearrangement uses TRBV5-1 and TRBJ1-2, with no clear D. Per the germline V gene, CDR1 is SGHRS and CDR2 is YFSETQ. CDR3 length: 13 amino acids. V was pared by 4 bases and J by 6 bases, with 13 bases between. The CDR3 region is CASSGQDLDGYTF. The CDR3 region has the DNA TGCGCCAGCAGCGGGCAGGATCTCGATGGCTACACCTTC. Filled out from reference TRBV5-1 and TRBJ1-2, the complete variable domain reads KAGVTQTPRYLIKTRGQQVTLSCSPISGHRSVSWYQQTPGQGLQFLFEYFSETQRNKGNFPGRFSGRQFSNSRSEMNVSTLELGDSALYLCASSGQDLDGYTFGSGTRLTVV.

This rearrangement joins TRBV11-3 to TRBJ1-2; 9 nucleotides line up with TRBD1. Unmatched junction bases numbered 8, after V lost 3 bases and J lost 3 bases. The CDR3 has 16 amino acids. Germline CDR1 and CDR2: SGHNT and YENEEA. The CDR3 nucleotides read TGTGCCAGCAGCTTGGGAGGCAGGACAGGGGACTATGGCTACACCTTC. Its protein is CASSLGGRTGDYGYTF. Full variable domain (missing parts from reference TRBV11-3 and TRBJ1-2): EAGVVQSPRYKIIEKKQPVAFWCNPISGHNTLYWYLQNLGQGPELLIRYENEEAVDDSQLPKDRFSAERLKGVDSTLKIQPAELGDSAVYLCASSLGGRTGDYGYTFGSGTRLTVV.

The chain carries TRBV18 and TRBJ1-1, with unresolved D. Trimming removed 2 bases at V and 8 bases at J, with 18 bases between. Germline values: CDR1 KGHSH, CDR2 LQKENI. The CDR3 is 15 amino acids. CDR3 nucleotides: TGTGCCAGCTCACCAGTTACAGAGAGTACTAGAGAAGCTTTCTTT. Translated: CASSPVTESTREAFF.

The chain recombines TRBV18 with TRBJ1-3, with 10 bases matching TRBD1. This CDR3 comprises 15 residues. CDR1 and CDR2 from the germline V gene are KGHSH and LQKENI. V was clipped by 3 bases and J by 2 bases; unmatched bases: 1. The CDR3 spells CASSPGTGAGNTIYF. The CDR3 coding sequence is TGTGCCAGCTCACCTGGGACAGGGGCTGGAAACACCATATATTTT.

J is TRBJ1-5 and V is TRBV5-1, with 9 bases identical to TRBD1. After removal of 7 bases from V and 4 bases from J, the junction contained 9 bases not matched to a gene. The CDR3 length is 15 residues. Germline lookup yields CDR1 SGHRS and CDR2 YFSETQ. CDR3 sequence (DNA): TGCGCCAGCTCCCCGGGACAGGGATTGAATCAGCCCCAGCATTTT. It specifies CASSPGQGLNQPQHF.

This sequence joins TRBV19 and TRBJ1-4; 10 bases map to TRBD1. The CDR3 runs 15 residues. CDR1 is LNHDA, CDR2 SQIVND, per germline (reference sequence). After removal of 5 bases from V and 5 bases from J, the junction contained 5 bases not matched to a gene. The chain's CDR3 is CASSARQGANEKLFF. The CDR3 coding sequence is TGTGCCAGTAGTGCCCGACAGGGGGCCAATGAAAAACTGTTTTTT.

The chain employs TRBV29-1 and TRBJ2-1; 8 positions match TRBD1. Trimming cost V 3 bases and J 16 bases; bases outside gene matches: 5. There are 10 residues in the CDR3. The germline V gene encodes CDR1 SQVTM and CDR2 ANQGSEA. The CDR3 bases are TGCAGCGTTGACGAGACAGGGGTCTTCTTC. Amino acid sequence: CSVDETGVFF.

The chain links TRBV30 to TRBJ1-4; the D gene is possibly TRBD1 (6 bases). Germline V gives CDR1 GTSNPN, CDR2 SVGIG (reference sequence). CDR3 length: 14 amino acids. V dropped 1 base and J dropped 6 bases, with 12 bases sitting between them. The CDR3 DNA reads TGTGCCTGGAGTGCCTTGGACAGCTATGAAAAACTGTTTTTT. As protein: CAWSALDSYEKLFF.

The chain employs TRBV4-3 and TRBJ1-2; a possible D gene is TRBD1 (6 bases). The CDR3 covers 19 residues. CDR1 LGHNA and CDR2 YSLEER come from the germline V gene. Trimming removed 4 bases at V and 0 bases at J, with 24 bases between. CDR3 sequence: CASSPNRVVFKISNYGYTF. The CDR3 nucleotides read TGCGCCAGCAGCCCTAACAGGGTGGTATTTAAAATTTCTAACTATGGCTACACCTTC.

The chain links TRBV13 to TRBJ1-1, with D perhaps matching TRBD1 (6 bases). Trimming cost V 5 bases and J 1 base, with 20 bases left between them. Germline CDR1 and CDR2: PRHDT and FYEKMQ (reference sequence). The CDR3 is 17 residues long. The CDR3 sequence is CASSLSGLQGQNTEAFF. The CDR3 DNA is TGTGCCAGCAGCCTCTCTGGTTTACAGGGCCAGAACACTGAAGCTTTCTTT.

The table lists this clone with a count of one. This sequence joins TRBV30 and TRBJ1-6; D unclear. Germline V gene data show CDR1 as GTSNPN and CDR2 as SVGIG (reference sequence). The V end was cut by 1 base, the J end by 5 bases, with 3 bases between. There are 12 residues in the CDR3. The CDR3 bases are TGTGCCTGGAGTGCCGATAATTCACCCCTCCACTTT. Protein product: CAWSADNSPLHF. The complete variable domain, with remaining parts taken from reference TRBV30 and TRBJ1-6, reads SQTIHQWPATLVQPVGSPLSLECTVEGTSNPNLYWYRQAAGRGLQLLFYSVGIGQISSEVPQNLSASRPQDRQFILSSKKLLLSDSGFYLCAWSADNSPLHFGNGTRLTVT.

The genes are TRBV29-1 and TRBJ2-2, with a weak D call TRBD2 (6 bases). V lost 6 bases and J lost 1, with 15 bases in between. Germline CDR1 SQVTM, CDR2 ANQGSEA. There are 15 residues in the CDR3. The CDR3 spells CSVAGRGENTGELFF. The CDR3 DNA follows: TGCAGCGTCGCGGGACGCGGGGAGAACACCGGGGAGCTGTTTTTT.

The rearrangement uses TRBV19 and TRBJ2-3; 10 positions agree with TRBD2. Germline V gives CDR1 LNHDA, CDR2 SQIVND (reference sequence). The CDR3 covers 17 residues. With V trimmed by 1 base and J by 0 bases, 4 bases remained unmatched. DNA of the CDR3: TGTGCCAGTAGTATAGTTCTAGCGGGGGTTAGCACAGATACGCAGTATTTT. Its translation is CASSIVLAGVSTDTQYF.

The chain links TRBV5-1 to TRBJ1-2, with a tentative D call TRBD1 (5 bases). CDR1 and CDR2 from the germline V gene are SGHRS and YFSETQ. The CDR3 is 12 residues long. V was cut by 5 bases and J by 4 bases, with 9 bases left in between. The CDR3 region has the DNA TGCGCCAGCAGTGAGGGACTCTATGGCTACACCTTC. It yields the protein CASSEGLYGYTF.

This chain connects TRBV19 to TRBJ1-1, with unresolved D. The length of the CDR3 is 14 residues. Germline loops: CDR1 LNHDA, CDR2 SQIVND (reference sequence). The V end lost 5 bases, the J end lost 1 base, and 11 bases lay between the germline ends. In nucleotides, the CDR3 is TGTGCCAGTAGTGCAACCACGGGGAACACTGAAGCTTTCTTT. This encodes CASSATTGNTEAFF.

V is TRBV30 and J is TRBJ1-2; 9 bases are shared with TRBD1. The germline CDR1 and CDR2 sequences are GTSNPN and SVGIG (reference sequence). The CDR3 spans 13 residues. V was pared by 3 bases and J by 7 bases, with 6 bases of the junction left unmatched. For the CDR3, the DNA is TGTGCCTGGAGGGGAACAGGGGGCGGTGGCTACACCTTC. It encodes CAWRGTGGGGYTF. Drawing the rest from reference TRBV30 and TRBJ1-2, the complete variable domain is SQTIHQWPATLVQPVGSPLSLECTVEGTSNPNLYWYRQAAGRGLQLLFYSVGIGQISSEVPQNLSASRPQDRQFILSSKKLLLSDSGFYLCAWRGTGGGGYTFGSGTRLTVV.

The chain is built from TRBV4-1 and TRBJ2-1; perhaps TRBD2 as D (6 bases). V lost 1 base, J lost 5 bases, and 9 bases lay in between. The CDR3 runs to 14 residues. Per germline, CDR1 MGHRA and CDR2 YSYEKL. CDR3 in amino acids: CASSQGLGDNEQFF. Written as DNA, the CDR3 is TGCGCCAGCAGCCAAGGACTAGGGGACAATGAGCAGTTCTTC.

The chain uses TRBV11-1 and TRBJ1-1; no reliable D call. V was trimmed by 3 bases and J by 2 bases, leaving 10 bases between them. Germline lookup yields CDR1 SGHAT and CDR2 FQDESV (reference sequence). The CDR3 consists of 14 residues. The CDR3 DNA reads TGTGCCAGCAGCTTTTCCAGTTTCAACACTGAAGCTTTCTTT. Residues: CASSFSSFNTEAFF. Complete variable domain (other parts from reference TRBV11-1 and TRBJ1-1): EAEVAQSPRYKITEKSQAVAFWCDPISGHATLYWYRQILGQGPELLVQFQDESVVDDSQLPKDRFSAERLKGVDSTLKIQPAELGDSAMYLCASSFSSFNTEAFFGQGTRLTVV.

The DNA of the CDR3 is TGCGCCAGCAGCCCCCGTCGGGGACAGGGACCTCCGAACACTGAAGCTTTCTTT. Amino acids: CASSPRRGQGPPNTEAFF. The chain couples TRBV4-1 to TRBJ1-1; TRBD1 aligns across 9 bases. Germline V lookup: CDR1 MGHRA, CDR2 YSYEKL. CDR3 length: 18 residues. Losses at the gene ends were 4 bases for V and 1 base for J; bases not matched to a gene: 13.

For the CDR3, the DNA is TGTGCCAGCAACAACAGGGCACAAGCTTTCTTT. Translation: CASNNRAQAFF. This chain links TRBV7-9 with TRBJ1-1; maybe TRBD1 (6 bases). V was pared by 7 bases and J by 9 bases, with 12 bases between. CDR3 length: 11 amino acids. Germline CDR1 reads SEHNR; CDR2 reads FQNEAQ (reference sequence).

The chain carries TRBV7-6 and TRBJ1-4; D unresolved. The CDR3 is 16 residues long. CDR1 SGHVS and CDR2 FNYEAQ come from the germline V gene. V was trimmed by 1 base and J by 7 bases, leaving 16 bases between them. CDR3 sequence (DNA): TGTGCCAGCAGCTTAGATCGCGCCTACAGTGGTGAAAAACTGTTTTTT. Protein: CASSLDRAYSGEKLFF.

CDR3 sequence: CASSSALAGVSYNEQFF. CDR3 DNA: TGTGCCAGCAGCTCTGCCCTAGCGGGGGTCTCCTACAATGAGCAGTTCTTC. The V gene is TRBV11-2, the J gene TRBJ2-1; TRBD2 aligns across 10 bases. Germline V gene lookup returns CDR1 SGHAT and CDR2 FQNNGV. The V segment lost 4 bases and the J segment 0 bases; nucleotides outside the gene matches: 6. The CDR3 is 17 residues long.

This clone was seen once. The J gene is TRBJ1-3, the V gene TRBV10-3; D unresolved. V lost 4 bases and J lost 0, with 13 bases in between. Per germline, CDR1 ENHRY and CDR2 SYGVKD. The CDR3 is 16 residues long. The CDR3 reads CAISGGDLISGNTIYF. As DNA, the CDR3 is TGTGCCATCAGTGGGGGAGACTTGATCTCTGGAAACACCATATATTTT.

This clone came up once. The V gene is TRBV9, the J gene TRBJ1-1; perhaps TRBD1 as D (6 bases). The CDR3 is made up of 16 amino acids. With 1 base removed from V and 4 bases from J, the gap between germline ends came to 17 bases. In germline, CDR1 is SGDLS, CDR2 YYNGEE. For the CDR3, the DNA is TGTGCCAGCAGCGTAACCCAGACAGGATTTAGCACTGAAGCTTTCTTT. Amino acid sequence: CASSVTQTGFSTEAFF.

The chain uses TRBV7-8 and TRBJ1-1, with no clear D. Trimming took off 5 bases at V and 3 bases at J, with 10 bases between the two ends. This CDR3 contains 13 residues. Germline values: CDR1 SGHVS, CDR2 FQNEAQ. CDR3 nucleotides: TGTGCCAGCAGCCCCGACACGTACACTGAAGCTTTCTTT. Translating gives CASSPDTYTEAFF.

The rearrangement links TRBV5-5 to TRBJ1-1, with a weak D call TRBD1 (6 bases). The length of the CDR3 is 16 residues. Germline V CDR1 and CDR2: SGHKS, YYEKEE (reference sequence). Trimming left V 1 base short and J 1 base short, with 14 bases between. CDR3 protein: CASSLFPGHQNTEAFF. The CDR3 DNA reads as TGTGCCAGCAGCTTGTTCCCGGGACACCAGAACACTGAAGCTTTCTTT.

This chain joins TRBV7-9 and TRBJ2-5, with a possible D match to TRBD1 (6 bases). The V end was cut by 3 bases, the J end by 5 bases, with 10 bases between. CDR1 is SEHNR and CDR2 is FQNEAQ in the germline V gene (reference sequence). The CDR3 length is 13 residues. CDR3 DNA sequence: TGTGCCAGCAGCTTGGGGGCTCGGGAGACCCAGTACTTC. Its protein product is CASSLGARETQYF. Together with reference TRBV7-9 and TRBJ2-5, the CDR3 gives the full variable domain: DTGVSQNPRHKITKRGQNVTFRCDPISEHNRLYWYRQTLGQGPEFLTYFQNEAQLEKSRLLSDRFSAERPKGSFSTLEIQRTEQGDSAMYLCASSLGARETQYFGPGTRLLVL.